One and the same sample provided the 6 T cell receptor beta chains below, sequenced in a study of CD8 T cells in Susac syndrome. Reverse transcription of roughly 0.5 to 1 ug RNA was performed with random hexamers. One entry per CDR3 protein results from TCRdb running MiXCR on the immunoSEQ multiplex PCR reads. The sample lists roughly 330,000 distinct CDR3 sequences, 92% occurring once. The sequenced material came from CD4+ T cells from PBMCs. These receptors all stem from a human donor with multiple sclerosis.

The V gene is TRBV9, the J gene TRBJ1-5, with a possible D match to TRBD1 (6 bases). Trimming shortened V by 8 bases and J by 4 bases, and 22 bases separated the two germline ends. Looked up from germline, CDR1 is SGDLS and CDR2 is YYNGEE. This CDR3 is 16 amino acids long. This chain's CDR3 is CARDATGGQRNQPQHF. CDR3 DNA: TGTGCCAGAGACGCGACAGGAGGGCAGAGAAATCAGCCCCAGCATTTT.

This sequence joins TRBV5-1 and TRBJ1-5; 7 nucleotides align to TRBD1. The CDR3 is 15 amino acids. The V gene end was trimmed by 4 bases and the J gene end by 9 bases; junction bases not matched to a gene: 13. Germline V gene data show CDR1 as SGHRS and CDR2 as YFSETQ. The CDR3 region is CASSPGTAEVGPQHF. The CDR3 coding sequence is TGCGCCAGCAGCCCCGGGACAGCGGAGGTAGGGCCCCAGCATTTT.

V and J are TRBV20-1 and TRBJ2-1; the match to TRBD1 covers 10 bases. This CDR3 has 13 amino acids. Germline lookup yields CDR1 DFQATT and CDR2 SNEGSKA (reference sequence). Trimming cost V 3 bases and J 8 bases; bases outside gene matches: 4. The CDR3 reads CSASRDRGDEQFF. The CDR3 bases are TGCAGTGCTAGTAGGGACAGGGGCGATGAGCAGTTCTTC.

CDR3 nucleotides: TGTGCCAGCAGTGCGCAGGGCCGATCGCTACCGGATACGCAGTATTTT. Its protein product is CASSAQGRSLPDTQYF. V usage is TRBV2 and J usage is TRBJ2-3; D is perhaps TRBD1 (5 bases). Germline loops: CDR1 SNHLY, CDR2 FYNNEI. This CDR3 is 16 amino acids long. Trimming cost V 4 bases and J 6 bases, with 20 bases left between them.

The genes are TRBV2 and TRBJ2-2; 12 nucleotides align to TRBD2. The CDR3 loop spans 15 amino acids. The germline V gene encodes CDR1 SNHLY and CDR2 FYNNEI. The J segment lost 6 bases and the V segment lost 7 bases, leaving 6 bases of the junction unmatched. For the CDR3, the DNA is TGTGCCAGCACTAGCGGGAGGGTCGGCGCCGGGGAGCTGTTTTTT. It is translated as CASTSGRVGAGELFF.

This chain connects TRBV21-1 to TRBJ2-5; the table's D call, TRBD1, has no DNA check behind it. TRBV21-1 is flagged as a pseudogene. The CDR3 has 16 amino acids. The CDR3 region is CASSKNLGQACRTQYF. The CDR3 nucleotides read TGTGCCAGCAGCAAAAACCTCGGACAGGCCTGTAGGACCCAGTACTTC.